This T cell receptor beta chain was retrieved from a study of T cells generated in artificial thymic organoids (dated by TCRdb to about 2017). Broadly, across the study: The TCR alpha and beta CDR3 repertoires of CD8 single positive T cells derived from in vitro artificial thymic organoids were compared with those of thymic and peripheral blood naive CD8 T cells. The repertoire sequencing data shown were described as representative of three independent experiments.

Study-level results and caveats: Physiological TCR clonotype diversity, comparable to that of thymic and blood naive CD8 T cells, was observed in organoid-derived CD8 single positive T cells.

There are a few counts of this clonotype. It lacks a known antigen. One base away there is no much larger clone; base qualities are not given. TCRalpha and TCRbeta libraries were amplified in separate semi-nested PCR reactions using Advantage 2 and reverse primers located in the TRAC or TRBC constant regions. The amount of total RNA used for first-strand cDNA synthesis ranged from about 3 to 550 ng. TCR cDNA libraries were generated by 5'-RACE using the SMARTer PCR cDNA Synthesis kit, with a poly-dT primer employed for first-strand synthesis. The semi-nested reverse primers in the constant regions carried 5-nucleotide sample-specific barcodes, and the PCR products were cleaned up with the Zymo DNA Clean and Concentrator-5 kit. Up to ten barcoded samples were pooled, ligated to Illumina adaptors and sequenced as 2 x 150 bp paired-end reads on an Illumina MiSeq. The original pipeline was this. After demultiplexing, reads were aligned using BLAT against a custom library built from IMGT containing every combination of human TRAV, TRAJ, TRBV, TRBD and TRBJ. The best BLAT hits were picked using pslCDnaFilter (-maxAligns=1, -ignoreIntrons), and custom Perl scripts were used to calculate clonotype frequencies. TCRdb itself trimmed the public reads at Q25 with fastp, ran MiXCR and retained productive beta chains. Each entry merges the rows of one CDR3 protein and shows their most common DNA and genes. These V and J calls derive from TCRdb rather than the authors' analysis. This sample is represented by thousands of distinct CDR3 sequences; roughly 34% of them were singletons. The leading ten clones occupy about 2.6% of the sample.

Healthy adult donors provided the non-mobilized peripheral blood. Enrichment of primary CD8+ T cells was performed with magnetic beads using the Miltenyi CD8+ T cell Isolation Kit. Prior to RNA extraction, naive CD8 T cells from blood were isolated by FACS sorting as CD3+TCRalphabeta+CD8+CD45RO-CCR7+ cells. Total RNA was purified from roughly 40,000 to 200,000 sorted cells per sample with the RNeasy Micro kit, and quality checked on an Agilent RNA 6000 Nano chip. The source material was naive CD8+ T cells from blood. According to the study, the label for this sample's cell subset or site signals: CD3+TCRalphabeta+CD8SP T cells; for blood, CD45RO-CCR7+ naive CD8+ T cells. This TCR was sampled from a human donor who gave cord blood stem cells for thymic organoid culture, a cardiac surgery patient who gave postnatal thymus, or a blood donor (not recorded which).

The CDR3: CASSFSGQGGFNEQFF. At the DNA level, the sequence is TGCGCCAGCAGCTTCTCGGGACAGGGGGGCTTCAATGAGCAGTTCTTC. The rearranged chain carries TRBV5-1 and TRBJ2-1, and 11 junction bases match TRBD1. For CDR1 and CDR2, the germline V gene lists SGHRS and YFSETQ. After removal of 2 bases from V and 6 bases from J, the junction retains 7 bases not matched to a gene. The CDR3, from cysteine to phenylalanine, totals 16 residues. Kept here is only the CDR3 DNA, which spans 48 bases and is read in frame from base 1.